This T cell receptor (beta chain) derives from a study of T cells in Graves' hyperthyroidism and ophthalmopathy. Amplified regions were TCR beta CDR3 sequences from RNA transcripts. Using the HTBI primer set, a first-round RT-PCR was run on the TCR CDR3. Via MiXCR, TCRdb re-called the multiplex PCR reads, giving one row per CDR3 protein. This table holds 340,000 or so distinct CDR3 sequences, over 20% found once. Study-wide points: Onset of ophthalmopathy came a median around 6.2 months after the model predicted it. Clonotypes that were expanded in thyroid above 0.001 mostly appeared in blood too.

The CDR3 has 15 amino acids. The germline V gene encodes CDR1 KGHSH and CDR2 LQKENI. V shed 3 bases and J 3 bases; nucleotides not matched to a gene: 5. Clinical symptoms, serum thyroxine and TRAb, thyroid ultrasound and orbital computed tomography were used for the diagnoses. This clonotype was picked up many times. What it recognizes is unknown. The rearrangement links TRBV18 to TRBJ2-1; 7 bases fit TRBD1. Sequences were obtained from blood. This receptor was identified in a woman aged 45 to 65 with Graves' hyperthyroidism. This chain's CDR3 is CASSPDRVNYNEQFF. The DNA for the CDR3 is TGTGCCAGCTCACCCGACAGGGTAAACTACAATGAGCAGTTCTTC.